Below are 21 T cell receptor beta chains sequenced from a single sample in a study of molecular identifiers for immune sequencing clone quantification. TCRdb ran MiXCR on the PCR reads and lists one entry per CDR3 protein. The top ten hold approximately 0.8% of the sample, which has about 320,000 distinct CDR3 sequences, roughly a fifth seen once. The sequenced material came from naive CD8+ T cells from blood, with Jurkat cell RNA spiked in. Subset: FACS-sorted CD8+CD4-CCR7+CD45RA+ naive T cells. The receptors derive from a human donor in good health. Some libraries in this study had Jurkat cell RNA spiked in.

This clonotype was picked up many times. The CDR3 sequence: CASSEISQNTGELFF. Written as DNA, the CDR3 is TGTGCCAGCAGTGAGATTAGCCAGAACACCGGGGAGCTGTTTTTT. The gene calls are TRBV6-1 and TRBJ2-2; D unresolved. V was shortened by 3 bases and J by 1 base, with 9 bases between the two germline ends. In germline, CDR1 is MNHNS, CDR2 SASEGT. CDR3 length: 15 residues.

This clonotype was counted many times. The J gene is TRBJ1-1, the V gene TRBV5-4; no firm D call. The germline gives CDR1 SGHNT, CDR2 YYREEE (reference sequence). The CDR3 spans 15 residues. Trimming took 1 base from V and 1 from J, leaving 11 bases between them. The CDR3 DNA sequence: TGTGCCAGCAGCTTGCTAGGACGGGGGAACACTGAAGCTTTCTTT. Its protein is CASSLLGRGNTEAFF.

In its sample, this clonotype was seen many times. The chain recombines TRBV9 with TRBJ2-3; the D gene is possibly TRBD2 (6 bases). The V gene's germline CDR1 is SGDLS and CDR2 YYNGEE. V lost 0 bases to trimming and J lost 2 bases, with 10 bases between them. The CDR3 spans 15 residues. The CDR3 reads CASSVVGGDTDTQYF. DNA of the CDR3: TGTGCCAGCAGCGTAGTTGGCGGGGACACAGATACGCAGTATTTT.

This clonotype was seen at least ten times. V and J are TRBV28 and TRBJ2-3; D perhaps matches TRBD2 (5 bases). Germline V gene sequence: CDR1 MDHEN, CDR2 SYDVKM. The CDR3 runs to 15 residues. Trimming left V 2 bases short and J 5 bases short, with 14 bases between. CDR3 sequence: CASSLRSGIVDTQYF. The CDR3 coding sequence is TGTGCCAGCAGTTTAAGGTCCGGGATCGTAGATACGCAGTATTTT.

This clonotype was observed many times. The CDR3 spells CASSVEEGGGGSRHTEAFF. The CDR3 DNA follows: TGTGCCAGCAGCGTAGAAGAAGGAGGGGGCGGAAGTCGTCACACTGAAGCTTTCTTT. The chain employs TRBV9 and TRBJ1-1; TRBD1 matches at 7 bases. The CDR3 extends over 19 amino acids. V lost 0 bases to trimming and J lost 3 bases; unmatched junction nucleotides: 17. CDR1 is SGDLS, CDR2 YYNGEE, per germline.

In this sample, this clonotype turned up a few times. V and J are TRBV27 and TRBJ2-7; tentatively, D is TRBD2 (6 bases). Trimming removed 3 bases from V and 5 bases from J, with 17 bases in between. In germline, CDR1 is MNHEY, CDR2 SMNVEV (reference sequence). The CDR3 loop spans 15 amino acids. CDR3 nucleotide sequence: TGTGCCAGCAGTTTGGAGGGGCCGGGGTTCCACGAGCAGTACTTC. Amino acid sequence: CASSLEGPGFHEQYF.

This chain links TRBV4-3 with TRBJ2-7; tentatively, D is TRBD2 (5 bases). Germline values: CDR1 LGHNA, CDR2 YSLEER. The V end lost 0 bases, the J end lost 2 bases, and 11 bases lay between the germline ends. This CDR3 has 15 amino acids. As DNA, the CDR3 is TGCGCCAGCAGCCAAGATCGAGCGGCCGCCTACGAGCAGTACTTC. Its translation is CASSQDRAAAYEQYF.

This clonotype was seen repeatedly, ten times or more. This chain connects TRBV4-3 to TRBJ2-3; D is uncertain. The germline gives CDR1 LGHNA, CDR2 YSLEER. This CDR3 region has 15 residues. V lost 1 base and J 6 bases, leaving 14 bases between the germline ends. CDR3 DNA: TGCGCCAGCAGCCAAGGGGTGGTTTTGGGGGATACGCAGTATTTT. It translates to CASSQGVVLGDTQYF.

This clonotype was seen at least ten times. This chain joins TRBV6-5 and TRBJ2-7; D tentatively reads TRBD1 or TRBD2 (5 bases each). The CDR3 contains 13 residues. The V and J ends lost 4 bases and 1 base respectively, with 8 bases between them. Germline V gene data show CDR1 as MNHEY and CDR2 as SVGAGI. The DNA for the CDR3 is TGTGCCAGCAGTTGGGACGGATCCTACGAGCAGTACTTC. This codes for CASSWDGSYEQYF.

The rearrangement links TRBV30 to TRBJ2-5; 7 bases map to TRBD1. V gave up 6 bases and J gave up 0 bases; unmatched junction bases: 4. Germline values: CDR1 GTSNPN, CDR2 SVGIG (reference sequence). The CDR3 is 13 residues long. This CDR3 reads CACTQGDQETQYF. The DNA for the CDR3 is TGTGCCTGTACCCAGGGGGACCAAGAGACCCAGTACTTC. The full variable domain, rest sourced from reference TRBV30 and TRBJ2-5, is SQTIHQWPATLVQPVGSPLSLECTVEGTSNPNLYWYRQAAGRGLQLLFYSVGIGQISSEVPQNLSASRPQDRQFILSSKKLLLSDSGFYLCACTQGDQETQYFGPGTRLLVL.

The chain has TRBV28 and TRBJ1-1, with D perhaps TRBD1 (6 bases). There are 16 residues in the CDR3. The V end lost 1 base, the J end lost 1 base, and 13 bases lay between the germline ends. Per germline, CDR1 MDHEN and CDR2 SYDVKM. The CDR3 is CASSLFTGWKNTEAFF. The CDR3 bases are TGTGCCAGCAGTTTATTCACAGGGTGGAAGAACACTGAAGCTTTCTTT. Variable domain in full (rest from reference TRBV28 and TRBJ1-1): DVKVTQSSRYLVKRTGEKVFLECVQDMDHENMFWYRQDPGLGLRLIYFSYDVKMKEKGDIPEGYSVSREKKERFSLILESASTNQTSMYLCASSLFTGWKNTEAFFGQGTRLTVV.

This clonotype was counted many times. J is TRBJ1-1 and V is TRBV4-1; 8 nucleotides align to TRBD1. Germline V gene sequence: CDR1 MGHRA, CDR2 YSYEKL. CDR3 length: 15 amino acids. V shed 0 bases, J shed 3 bases, and the junction held 3 bases outside the gene matches. CDR3 residues: CASSQEDRDHTEAFF. CDR3 DNA: TGCGCCAGCAGCCAAGAGGACAGGGACCACACTGAAGCTTTCTTT.

This chain links TRBV19 with TRBJ2-3; D is possibly TRBD2 (6 bases). This CDR3 spans 16 amino acids. Trimming left V 1 base short and J 0 bases short, with 11 bases between. Germline V lookup: CDR1 LNHDA, CDR2 SQIVND (reference sequence). CDR3 loop: CASSIARRGSTDTQYF. CDR3 in DNA: TGTGCCAGTAGTATAGCCCGGCGGGGTAGCACAGATACGCAGTATTTT.

This clonotype was counted at least ten times. The chain uses TRBV7-9 and TRBJ2-2, with a tentative D call TRBD1 (5 bases). Between the trimmed V and J ends, which lost 5 bases and 6 bases, there was a span of 16 bases. This CDR3 spans 15 amino acids. Germline CDR1 reads SEHNR; CDR2 reads FQNEAQ (reference sequence). For the CDR3, the DNA is TGTGCCAGCAGCCTAGGGGCCCGAGGCCCCGGGGAGCTGTTTTTT. Protein: CASSLGARGPGELFF.

This clonotype was observed many times. The CDR3 DNA sequence: TGTGCCAGCAGTTCTATTTCAGGGTACGAGCAGTACTTC. Amino acids: CASSSISGYEQYF. The chain combines TRBV12-3 or TRBV12-4 with TRBJ2-7, with a tentative D call TRBD1 (5 bases). The germline V and J ends were trimmed by 4 bases and 4 bases, with 11 bases remaining between them. The CDR3 has 13 residues.

This clonotype has at least ten counts. The CDR3 sequence is CSVEGSGSSYEQYF. The CDR3 DNA reads TGCAGCGTTGAAGGTAGCGGGAGCTCCTACGAGCAGTACTTC. The genes are TRBV29-1 and TRBJ2-7; TRBD2 aligns across 9 bases. The ends lost 1 base at V and 0 bases at J; junction bases unmatched: 1. This CDR3 region has 14 residues. Germline-derived CDR1 and CDR2 are SQVTM and ANQGSEA.

In this sample, this clonotype turned up many times. The chain employs TRBV5-6 and TRBJ1-5; tentative D call: TRBD1 (5 bases). Deletions cut 3 bases from V and 2 bases from J, with 12 bases between. The CDR3 extends over 15 amino acids. Germline V gene sequence: CDR1 SGHDT, CDR2 YYEEEE. CDR3 region: CASSSLGAGNQPQHF. For the CDR3, the DNA is TGTGCCAGCAGCTCGCTAGGGGCAGGCAATCAGCCCCAGCATTTT.

This clonotype came up many times. The rearrangement joins TRBV19 to TRBJ2-7; 7 nucleotides match TRBD1. After removal of 6 bases from V and 2 bases from J, the junction contained 10 bases not matched to a gene. Germline V gene data show CDR1 as LNHDA and CDR2 as SQIVND (reference sequence). CDR3 length: 15 amino acids. CDR3: CASSPATGDTYEQYF. The CDR3 region has the DNA TGTGCCAGTAGCCCAGCCACAGGGGACACCTACGAGCAGTACTTC.

This clonotype was counted many times. The V gene is TRBV12-3 or TRBV12-4, the J gene TRBJ2-3, with 7 bases lining up with TRBD1. This CDR3 has 16 amino acids. After removal of 5 bases from V and 8 bases from J, the junction contained 16 bases not matched to a gene. CDR3 sequence reads: CASSPPGTEPSVTQYF. The CDR3 nucleotides read TGTGCCAGCAGTCCCCCCGGGACAGAGCCGTCGGTTACGCAGTATTTT.

In its sample, this clonotype was seen many times. The rearrangement uses TRBV6-1 and TRBJ2-3; 11 bases line up with TRBD2. This CDR3 is built from 15 residues. Trimming at V came to 3 bases and at J to 4 bases, leaving 3 bases not matched to a gene. CDR1 is MNHNS and CDR2 is SASEGT in the germline V gene. The CDR3 nucleotides read TGTGCCAGCAGTGATAGCGGGGGGGCATCAGATACGCAGTATTTT. Protein: CASSDSGGASDTQYF.

This clonotype was counted a few times. The V gene is TRBV19, the J gene TRBJ1-2; 8 bases are shared with TRBD1. V lost 1 base and J lost 7; bases outside the gene matches: 8. The V gene's germline CDR1 is LNHDA and CDR2 SQIVND (reference sequence). CDR3 size: 15 residues. The CDR3 protein is CASSIGTRGLVGYTF. In DNA form, the CDR3 reads TGTGCCAGTAGTATAGGTACCAGGGGGCTCGTTGGCTACACCTTC.